These T cell receptor beta chains were read from a single sample in a study of cytomegalovirus exposure and HLA in healthy donors. This table comes from immunoSEQ multiplex PCR, and its TCRdb copy is limited to in-frame clones, with some not included. The sample lists some 140,000 clones; about 80% were seen once. The sequencing sample was made of PBMCs. The receptors derive from a male donor in good health and CMV-seropositive. Each CDR3 is given with its conserved first and last residue. D genes are given only for firm matches. Some rows have no size entry. The others give once, few or many, or a class for an expanded clone.

>TRBJ2-7|TRBV5-4|few|TRBD2
TGTGCCAGCAGCTCCGGACTAGCGGGAGAGTTAACGGGCGAGCAGTACTTC
CASSSGLAGELTGEQYF
>TRBJ2-1|TRBV7-6|-|TRBD1
TGTGCCAGCAGCCCGGACAGGGCCTACAATGAGCAGTTCTTC
CASSPDRAYNEQFF
>TRBJ2-5|TRBV11-2|-|-
TGTGCCAGCAGCGGAGAATACAGGGTTGGCGAGACCCAGTACTTC
CASSGEYRVGETQYF
>TRBJ1-5|TRBV9|-|-
TGTGCCAGCTCCCTGGGGGGTCCCGGACAGCCCCAGCATTTT
CASSLGGPGQPQHF
>TRBJ2-7|TRBV14|-|-
TGTGCCAGCAGCCAACATCGGGACTTTTCCTACGAGCAGTACTTC
CASSQHRDFSYEQYF
>TRBJ2-3|TRBV11-2|-|TRBD2
TGTGCCAGCAGCTTAGATCAACTAGCGGGAGGATGGGATACGCAGTATTTT
CASSLDQLAGGWDTQYF
>TRBJ2-7|TRBV5-1|-|-
TGCGCCAGCAGAAGGGGCGTCCAGGGCTACGAGCAGTACTTC
CASRRGVQGYEQYF
>TRBJ2-1|TRBV27|-|-
TGTGCCAGCAGTTTATACAGGCCATCCTACAATGAGCAGTTCTTC
CASSLYRPSYNEQFF
>TRBJ2-3|TRBV7-6|-|-
TGTGCCAGCAGCGAGAGGGCGGAAGCTAGCACAGATACGCAGTATTTT
CASSERAEASTDTQYF
>TRBJ1-4|TRBV27|-|-
TGTGCCAGCAGTCCGGGTAGGAGGGCCATAAAACTGTTTTTT
CASSPGRRAIKLFF
>TRBJ2-1|TRBV11-2|-|TRBD2
TGTGCCAGCAGCGCCGAGCGGGGTTCCTACAATGAGCAGTTCTTC
CASSAERGSYNEQFF
>TRBJ2-1|TRBV12-5|-|TRBD2
TGTGCTAGTGGTTTGGTAATCGGGCGGGGGTACAATGAGCAGTTCTTC
CASGLVIGRGYNEQFF
>TRBJ2-7|TRBV6-5|-|TRBD1
TGTGCCAGCAGCCCGGGGACAGGGGGAAACGAGCAGTACTTC
CASSPGTGGNEQYF
>TRBJ2-7|TRBV28|-|TRBD1
TGTGCCAGCAGTTCACCCCAGGGGGACAACTACGAGCAGTACTTC
CASSSPQGDNYEQYF
>TRBJ2-2|TRBV7-8|once|-
TGTGCCAGCAGCCCCAATAGGGGGAACACCGGGGAGCTGTTTTTT
CASSPNRGNTGELFF
>TRBJ2-7|TRBV19|few|TRBD2
TGTGCCACTCAACACCAGACTAGCGGGATCTTCGAGCAGTACTTC
CATQHQTSGIFEQYF
>TRBJ2-3|TRBV5-4|-|TRBD2
TGTGCCAGCAGATTAAGCGGGAGAGGGACAGATACGCAGTATTTT
CASRLSGRGTDTQYF
>TRBJ1-2|TRBV28|-|-
TGTGCCAGCAGAGGGAGCGGGCAGGGAGACTATGGCTACACCTTC
CASRGSGQGDYGYTF
>TRBJ2-7|TRBV7-3|-|-
TGTGCCAGCAGCTTAACGATGAGCGGGCCTCCCGGGGAGCAGTACTTC
CASSLTMSGPPGEQYF
>TRBJ1-6|TRBV2|-|-
TGTGCCAGCAGTCCATCACAGGGTTTTAATTCACCCCTCCACTTT
CASSPSQGFNSPLHF
>TRBJ1-5|TRBV10-3|-|TRBD1
TGTGCCATCAGTACAGGGGTTAATCAGCCCCAGCATTTT
CAISTGVNQPQHF
>TRBJ2-7|TRBV4-2|few|-
TGTGCCAGCAGCCAGGGCTGGGAGGTTGGAGCCTACGAGCAGTACTTC
CASSQGWEVGAYEQYF
>TRBJ1-5|TRBV12-2|-|-
TGTGCAAGTCGCCTACGACAGGAAGGGAATCAGCCCCAGCATTTT
CASRLRQEGNQPQHF
>TRBJ1-4|TRBV27|-|-
TGTGCCAGCAGTTCCGGGGACACCCCAGAAAAACTGTTTTTT
CASSSGDTPEKLFF
>TRBJ2-5|TRBV25-1|-|TRBD2
TGTGCCAGCCAAACGCAGCGGGGAAGCACGGTCCTCCAAGAGACCCAGTACTTC
CASQTQRGSTVLQETQYF
>TRBJ2-3|TRBV4-3|-|-
TGCGCCAGCAGCCAAGATAGGAGGGGAGATACGCAGTATTTT
CASSQDRRGDTQYF
>TRBJ1-1|TRBV7-9|-|TRBD1
TGTTCCAGCAGCTCCAGCCCCCGGGACAGTAACACTGAAGCTTTCTTT
CSSSSSPRDSNTEAFF
>TRBJ1-1|TRBV29-1|once|-
TGCAGCGTTTCCCCTCTTAACACTGAAGCTTTCTTT
CSVSPLNTEAFF
>TRBJ2-1|TRBV9|-|TRBD2
TGTGCCAGCAGCGTAGATGGACTAGCGTGGGATGAGCAGTTCTTC
CASSVDGLAWDEQFF
>TRBJ2-2|TRBV21-1|-|-
TGTGCCAGCAGCTTAAGCGGCGATTCGAACACCGGGGAGCTGTTTTTT
CASSLSGDSNTGELFF
>TRBJ2-3|TRBV4-3|-|TRBD1
TGCGCCAGCAGCCGAGAGACAGGGGCAGATACGCAGTATTTT
CASSRETGADTQYF
>TRBJ2-3|TRBV4-2|-|TRBD2
TGTGCCAGCAGCCAAGTTGCTAGGACTAGCGGCACAGATACGCAGTATTTT
CASSQVARTSGTDTQYF
>TRBJ2-5|TRBV28|once|-
TGTGCCAGCAGTTTATGGGCAGACCAAGAGACCCAGTACTTC
CASSLWADQETQYF
>TRBJ1-2|TRBV6-6|few|-
TGTGCCGTCAGGACCCAGGGGAACTATGGCTACACCTTC
CAVRTQGNYGYTF
>TRBJ2-1|TRBV4-2|-|TRBD2
TGTGCCAGCAGCGCTCAGTTAGCGGGGGGGCCGAGTGAGCAGTTCTTC
CASSAQLAGGPSEQFF
>TRBJ1-1|TRBV6-5|once|-
TGTGCCAGCAGTTACATCAGGGGTGTGGGGAACACTGAAGCTTTCTTT
CASSYIRGVGNTEAFF
>TRBJ1-6|TRBV5-4|-|-
TGTGCCAGCAGCTTCAATACTGGGAGCTCCTATAATTCACCCCTCCACTTT
CASSFNTGSSYNSPLHF
>TRBJ2-1|TRBV25-1|-|TRBD2
TGTGCCAGCAGTGTCACTAGCGGGGGGGATAAGTCCTACAATGAGCAGTTCTTC
CASSVTSGGDKSYNEQFF
>TRBJ1-4|TRBV4-3|few|-
TGCGCCAGCAGTTTGCGAGGCGAAAAACTGTTTTTT
CASSLRGEKLFF
>TRBJ2-1|TRBV27|-|TRBD2
TGTGCCAGCAGTTTCCTTTTAGCGGGAGGGCCGAATGAGCAGTTCTTC
CASSFLLAGGPNEQFF
>TRBJ2-3|TRBV19|few|-
TGTGCCAGTAGTATAGATAACAGGGATACGCAGTATTTT
CASSIDNRDTQYF
>TRBJ1-2|TRBV6-4|-|TRBD1
TGTGCCAGCAGTGACAGGACAGGGGGTTATAATGGCTACACCTTC
CASSDRTGGYNGYTF
>TRBJ2-5|TRBV7-3|-|-
TGTGCCAGCAGCTTATTCGGGAGCGGACAAGAGACCCAGTACTTC
CASSLFGSGQETQYF